The 4 T cell receptor beta chains below come from one sample, sequenced in a study of shared clonotypes between healthy human individuals. Clones were sequenced by immunoSEQ multiplex PCR, and TCRdb holds only the in-frame ones, with some missing. The table has some 2,400,000 clones, under 97% seen once. Specimen: naive CD4+ T cells sorted from blood. Regarding subset: CD45RA+ positively selected. The receptors were sampled from a man in his late teens or twenties in good health.

The chain is built from TRBV5-4 and TRBJ1-5; TRBD1 is a possible D gene (6 bases). V was cut by 3 bases and J by 7 bases, with 14 bases left in between. The CDR3 extends over 14 amino acids. Germline V CDR1 and CDR2: SGHNT, YYREEE (reference sequence). CDR3 in DNA: TGTGCCAGCAGCTCCGATCAGGGGAAACAGCCCCAGCATTTT. Translated: CASSSDQGKQPQHF.

The chain links TRBV28 to TRBJ1-3; tentatively, D is TRBD1 (6 bases). This CDR3 region has 15 residues. Per the germline V gene, CDR1 is MDHEN and CDR2 is SYDVKM. V gave up 1 base and J gave up 3 bases, with 10 bases separating them. Here the CDR3 reads CASSLSGRGGNTIYF. As DNA, the CDR3 is TGTGCCAGCAGTTTATCGGGCAGGGGTGGAAACACCATATATTTT.

J is TRBJ1-2 and V is TRBV28; weak D call: TRBD1 (5 bases). V lost 7 bases to trimming and J lost 8 bases, with 14 bases between them. This CDR3 spans 12 amino acids. Germline V lookup: CDR1 MDHEN, CDR2 SYDVKM. The CDR3 spells CASTQPRGGYTF. The CDR3 DNA sequence: TGTGCCAGCACCCAGCCCCGGGGCGGCTACACCTTC.

This clone was detected only a few times. The J gene is TRBJ1-5, the V gene TRBV5-6; D not certain. The V end was cut by 0 bases, the J end by 0 bases, with 7 bases between. The germline CDR1 and CDR2 sequences are SGHDT and YYEEEE. CDR3 length: 15 residues. CDR3 nucleotide sequence: TGTGCCAGCAGCTTGGCCCTTTATAGCAATCAGCCCCAGCATTTT. As protein: CASSLALYSNQPQHF.